Each of the 20 T cell receptor beta chains below was sequenced from the same sample in a study of OX40 agonist ivuxolimab in advanced cancers. Here immunoSEQ multiplex PCR was the method, and the copy in TCRdb shows in-frame clones only, minus some. The sample has more than 45,000 clones; 82% are singletons. Sample: CD4+ or CD8+ T cells sorted from blood, taken in a trial of the OX40 agonist ivuxolimab. These receptors originate from an adult with an advanced solid tumor such as melanoma, head and neck, liver or kidney cancer.

The chain has TRBV28 and TRBJ2-7; D may correspond to TRBD1 or TRBD2 (7 bases each). V lost 8 bases to trimming and J lost 3 bases, with 17 bases between them. The CDR3 spans 14 residues. From germline, CDR1 is MDHEN and CDR2 SYDVKM. This chain's CDR3 is CASQGGRELYEQYF. As DNA, the CDR3 is TGTGCCAGCCAGGGGGGGCGCGAACTCTACGAGCAGTACTTC.

This rearrangement joins TRBV19 to TRBJ1-6, with D maybe TRBD1 (6 bases). Per the germline V gene, CDR1 is LNHDA and CDR2 is SQIVND (reference sequence). The length of the CDR3 is 14 residues. Trimming cost V 6 bases and J 7 bases, with 13 bases left between them. The CDR3 sequence: CASSTTGLNSPLHF. The CDR3 DNA is TGTGCCAGTAGCACAACAGGGTTGAATTCACCCCTCCACTTT.

This chain uses TRBV2 with TRBJ2-3; no clear D. The CDR3 runs 11 residues. The germline gives CDR1 SNHLY, CDR2 FYNNEI. V was trimmed by 5 bases and J by 8 bases, leaving 8 bases between them. The CDR3 coding sequence is TGTGCCAGCAGTTCCCCAGCTACGCAGTATTTT. This encodes CASSSPATQYF.

V usage is TRBV19 and J usage is TRBJ1-5; D unresolved. CDR1 LNHDA and CDR2 SQIVND come from the germline V gene (reference sequence). Trimming cost V 5 bases and J 0 bases, with 8 bases left between them. This CDR3 region has 14 residues. CDR3 in DNA: TGTGCCAGTAGTCAACGGAATAGCAATCAGCCCCAGCATTTT. Translating it yields CASSQRNSNQPQHF. The complete variable domain, with remaining parts taken from reference TRBV19 and TRBJ1-5, reads DGGITQSPKYLFRKEGQNVTLSCEQNLNHDAMYWYRQDPGQGLRLIYYSQIVNDFQKGDIAEGYSVSREKKESFPLTVTSAQKNPTAFYLCASSQRNSNQPQHFGDGTRLSIL.

J is TRBJ2-1 and V is TRBV23-1; the match to TRBD1 covers 7 bases. TRBV23-1 is noted as an ORF with a role that remains uncertain. V shed 6 bases and J 9 bases; nucleotides not matched to a gene: 14. There are 15 residues in the CDR3. The CDR3 protein is CASSLGQKYRAEQFF. The CDR3 coding sequence is TGCGCCAGCAGCCTGGGACAGAAGTACCGGGCTGAGCAGTTCTTC.

V usage is TRBV7-9 and J usage is TRBJ2-7; 8 bases are a match to TRBD1. After removal of 5 bases from V and 4 bases from J, the junction contained 4 bases not matched to a gene. This CDR3 has 13 amino acids. Germline values: CDR1 SEHNR, CDR2 FQNEAQ (reference sequence). The CDR3 loop is CASSRDRTYEQYF. CDR3 nucleotide sequence: TGTGCCAGCAGCCGGGACAGGACTTACGAGCAGTACTTC.

The chain joins TRBV18 to TRBJ2-3; D tentatively reads TRBD1 or TRBD2 (5 bases each). Germline V lookup: CDR1 KGHSH, CDR2 LQKENI. V was cut by 2 bases and J by 4 bases, with 7 bases left in between. This CDR3 is built from 13 residues. CDR3 region: CASSPGTPDTQYF. The DNA of the CDR3 is TGTGCCAGCTCACCAGGGACCCCAGATACGCAGTATTTT.

The V gene is TRBV29-1, the J gene TRBJ1-2, with D perhaps TRBD1 (6 bases). The ends were cut back, 5 bases at V and 5 bases at J, with 15 bases in the middle. This CDR3 is built from 13 residues. CDR1 is SQVTM, CDR2 ANQGSEA, per germline. As DNA, the CDR3 is TGCAGCGTTACCGGACAGCCTTTTTATGGCTACACCTTC. This codes for CSVTGQPFYGYTF.

The chain recombines TRBV14 with TRBJ1-6; D is perhaps TRBD1 (5 bases). V was pared by 4 bases and J by 7 bases, with 14 bases between. Germline CDR1 reads SGHDN; CDR2 reads FVKESK. This CDR3 region has 15 residues. The CDR3 DNA follows: TGTGCCAGCAGCCGGGGTGCAGGGAAAAATTCACCCCTCCACTTT. This codes for CASSRGAGKNSPLHF.

The chain employs TRBV11-2 and TRBJ2-5, with 8 bases lining up with TRBD1. The V segment lost 5 bases and the J segment 5 bases; nucleotides outside the gene matches: 13. Germline loops: CDR1 SGHAT, CDR2 FQNNGV. CDR3 length: 16 amino acids. CDR3 residues: CASSQTPIRTGETQYF. As DNA, the CDR3 is TGTGCCAGCAGCCAAACCCCCATCAGGACAGGGGAGACCCAGTACTTC.

The V call is TRBV19, the J call TRBJ2-3; D uncertain. Germline V CDR1 and CDR2: LNHDA, SQIVND (reference sequence). The length of the CDR3 is 19 residues. V was pared by 5 bases and J by 0 bases, with 24 bases between. Here the CDR3 reads CASSLLSGGRFTSTDTQYF. CDR3 coding DNA: TGTGCCAGTAGTCTCTTATCCGGCGGTCGATTTACTAGCACAGATACGCAGTATTTT. Supplemented by reference TRBV19 and TRBJ2-3, the full variable domain reads DGGITQSPKYLFRKEGQNVTLSCEQNLNHDAMYWYRQDPGQGLRLIYYSQIVNDFQKGDIAEGYSVSREKKESFPLTVTSAQKNPTAFYLCASSLLSGGRFTSTDTQYFGPGTRLTVL.

V usage is TRBV19 and J usage is TRBJ2-2; 8 bases are a match to TRBD1. V trimming: 7 bases; J trimming: 3 bases; junction bases outside the gene matches: 16. Germline V gives CDR1 LNHDA, CDR2 SQIVND (reference sequence). This CDR3 contains 18 residues. The CDR3 here is CASTPPRGRVGDTGELFF. The CDR3 coding sequence is TGTGCCAGTACCCCCCCCAGGGGGCGAGTAGGGGACACCGGGGAGCTGTTTTTT. The full variable domain, with the rest looked up from reference TRBV19 and TRBJ2-2, is DGGITQSPKYLFRKEGQNVTLSCEQNLNHDAMYWYRQDPGQGLRLIYYSQIVNDFQKGDIAEGYSVSREKKESFPLTVTSAQKNPTAFYLCASTPPRGRVGDTGELFFGEGSRLTVL.

In this sample, this clone turned up once. This chain connects TRBV10-3 to TRBJ2-1; a possible D gene is TRBD2 (5 bases). Trimming pared 0 bases from V and 0 bases from J, leaving 6 bases between. The CDR3 contains 15 residues. The V gene's germline CDR1 is ENHRY and CDR2 SYGVKD. DNA of the CDR3: TGTGCCATCAGTGAGTCTAGCGACTCCTACAATGAGCAGTTCTTC. This encodes CAISESSDSYNEQFF.

The chain combines TRBV20-1 with TRBJ1-2, with a tentative D call TRBD1 (5 bases). Per germline, CDR1 DFQATT and CDR2 SNEGSKA (reference sequence). With 6 bases removed from V and 8 bases from J, the gap between germline ends came to 13 bases. CDR3 size: 11 residues. CDR3 loop: CSAKHQGGYTF. The DNA of the CDR3 is TGCAGTGCCAAACATCAGGGCGGCTACACCTTC.

The chain joins TRBV19 to TRBJ1-4; 10 bases are shared with TRBD1. The CDR3 is 15 residues long. The V and J ends lost 5 bases and 6 bases, in that order; junction bases with no gene match: 6. Germline V CDR1 and CDR2: LNHDA, SQIVND (reference sequence). The CDR3 region has the DNA TGTGCCAGTAGTCCTCGACAGGGGGCTTATGAAAAACTGTTTTTT. Translating gives CASSPRQGAYEKLFF.

J is TRBJ2-3 and V is TRBV4-2; TRBD2 aligns across 8 bases. Germline loops: CDR1 LGHNA, CDR2 YNFKEQ. Losses at the gene ends were 4 bases for V and 4 bases for J; bases not matched to a gene: 7. This CDR3 spans 15 amino acids. The CDR3 here is CASSLLGLVADTQYF. CDR3 nucleotides: TGTGCCAGCAGCCTACTGGGACTAGTCGCAGATACGCAGTATTTT.

The gene calls are TRBV7-2 and TRBJ2-4; D is uncertain. CDR3 length: 16 residues. V was trimmed by 1 base and J by 0 bases, leaving 10 bases between them. Germline-derived CDR1 and CDR2 are SGHTA and FQGNSA. CDR3 sequence: CASSLVGGIAKNIQYF. The CDR3 DNA sequence: TGTGCCAGCAGCTTAGTTGGCGGAATAGCCAAAAACATTCAGTACTTC.

This rearrangement joins TRBV9 to TRBJ1-1, with D possibly being TRBD1 (5 bases). Looked up from germline, CDR1 is SGDLS and CDR2 is YYNGEE. V lost 4 bases and J 0 bases, leaving 13 bases between the germline ends. This CDR3 comprises 15 residues. The CDR3 loop reads CASSPRGGLNTEAFF. The CDR3 region has the DNA TGTGCCAGCAGCCCCCGCGGGGGTTTGAACACTGAAGCTTTCTTT.

V gene TRBV4-3 combines with J gene TRBJ1-4; 9 nucleotides agree with TRBD1. Germline lookup yields CDR1 LGHNA and CDR2 YSLEER. CDR3 size: 15 residues. Trimming cost V 1 base and J 6 bases; bases outside gene matches: 3. CDR3 coding DNA: TGCGCCAGCAGCCAAGTAGGGACAGGGTATGAAAAACTGTTTTTT. Its protein is CASSQVGTGYEKLFF.

This clone has only a few counts. The chain uses TRBV7-8 and TRBJ2-7, with 9 bases identical to TRBD1. Germline assignment: CDR1 SGHVS and CDR2 FQNEAQ. The CDR3 sequence is 16 residues long. Unmatched junction bases numbered 7, after V lost 1 base and J lost 3 bases. CDR3 in DNA: TGTGCCAGCAGCTTAGGTATGGGACAGGGCTTCTACGAGCAGTACTTC. It yields the protein CASSLGMGQGFYEQYF.